Included here is one T cell receptor beta chain sequence, with context. Its specificity is unknown. These data are taken from a study of response to subunit inactivated influenza vaccine. Study-wide findings and caveats: After each seasonal influenza vaccination, few new T cells are recruited, the authors suggested.

TCRdb re-analysed the RT-PCR reads in MiXCR, keeping a single row per CDR3 protein. The sample lists hundreds of thousands of distinct CDR3 sequences, approximately 13% occurring once. The clonotype comes from a man in his forties or fifties who received an inactivated influenza vaccine. Source: PBMCs from blood, taken about 14 days before vaccination.

CDR3 protein: CASSLAGLVAEQFF. The CDR3 DNA reads TGCGCCAGCAGCTTGGCCGGACTAGTGGCTGAGCAGTTCTTC. This chain connects TRBV5-1 to TRBJ2-1, with 7 bases aligning to TRBD2. The CDR3 is 14 residues long. Per the germline V gene, CDR1 is SGHRS and CDR2 is YFSETQ. Unmatched junction bases numbered 6, after V lost 0 bases and J lost 9 bases.